This T cell receptor beta chain was captured in a study of T cell repertoires in cytomegalovirus infection. Across the whole study: Alongside well-studied HLA-B-restricted CMV epitopes, recently identified HLA-C-restricted CMV epitopes were also used. Public TCR beta signatures provided an indication of both CMV infection and a matching HLA type. Study findings and constraints: CMV-specific HLA-C-restricted TCR beta clonotypes dominated the ex vivo response. Identification of carriers of CMV plus the relevant HLA was performed using cumulative public TCR beta family frequency.

A note on this clonotype: Antigen specificity is unknown. An end of the junction does not agree with germline; a read error may underlie this.

TCRdb reprocessed the reads with MiXCR, giving one entry per CDR3 protein. The sample includes roughly 920,000 distinct CDR3 sequences, roughly a third seen only once; the top ten take about an eighth. The CDR3 is 15 residues long. Per germline, CDR1 KGHDR and CDR2 SFDVKD. The input for sequencing was cultured CD8+ T cells from PBMCs, taken from culture after CMV antigen stimulation. The V call is TRBV24-1, the J call TRBJ2-1; TRBD2 is a possible D gene (5 bases). The TCR originated in a human donor in good health (CMV status not recorded). Some clones in this sample may be carry-over from other donors' samples. The CDR3 region has the DNA TGTGCCACCAGCGATTTTCGGGAATTGGGCAATGAGCAGTTCTTC. Residues: CATSDFRELGNEQFF.